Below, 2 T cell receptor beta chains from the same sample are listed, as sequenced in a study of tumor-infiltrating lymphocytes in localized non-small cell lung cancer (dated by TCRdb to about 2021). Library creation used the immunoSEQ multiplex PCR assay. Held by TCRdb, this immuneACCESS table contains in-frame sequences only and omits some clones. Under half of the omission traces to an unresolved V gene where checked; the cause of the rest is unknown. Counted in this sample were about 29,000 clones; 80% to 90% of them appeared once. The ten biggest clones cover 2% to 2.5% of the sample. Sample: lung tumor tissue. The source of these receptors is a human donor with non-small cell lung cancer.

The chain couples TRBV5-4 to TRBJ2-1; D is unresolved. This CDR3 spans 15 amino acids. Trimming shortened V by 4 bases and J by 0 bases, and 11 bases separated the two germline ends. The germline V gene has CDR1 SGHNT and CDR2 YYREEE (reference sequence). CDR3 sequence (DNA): TGTGCCAGCAGCCGCGATTCAGCCTCCTACAATGAGCAGTTCTTC. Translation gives CASSRDSASYNEQFF.

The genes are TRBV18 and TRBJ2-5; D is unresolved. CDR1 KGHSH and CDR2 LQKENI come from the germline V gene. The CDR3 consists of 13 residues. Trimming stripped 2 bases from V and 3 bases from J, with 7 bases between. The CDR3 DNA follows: TGTGCCAGCTCACCAGGGGTCAAAGAGACCCAGTACTTC. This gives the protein CASSPGVKETQYF.